The rows below give T cell receptor beta chains drawn from one sample of a study of cytomegalovirus exposure and HLA in healthy donors. Assay used: immunoSEQ multiplex PCR; TCRdb lists only in-frame clones, some missing. The table includes some 140,000 clones, more than 60% detected once. The sample taken for sequencing was PBMCs. All receptors come from a woman aged 40 to 50 in good health and CMV-seronegative. The CDR3 runs from the conserved cysteine through the conserved F or W. Fields, in order: clone size, J gene, V gene, CDR3 protein. Clone size is stated in some rows and not others, as once, few, many or a class when expanded.

abundance: NA
j_gene: TRBJ2-3
v_gene: TRBV30
CDR3aa: CAWIHRTSTDTQYF

abundance: NA
j_gene: TRBJ1-2
v_gene: TRBV5-1
CDR3aa: CASSSLYGYTF

abundance: NA
j_gene: TRBJ2-2
v_gene: TRBV2
CDR3aa: CASRVDFTGELFF

abundance: NA
j_gene: TRBJ1-4
v_gene: TRBV5-1
CDR3aa: CASSLTGEPNEKLFF

abundance: NA
j_gene: TRBJ2-2
v_gene: TRBV21-1
CDR3aa: CASSKNFGGTGELFF

abundance: NA
j_gene: TRBJ2-7
v_gene: TRBV10-3
CDR3aa: CAISGTGKYYEQYF

abundance: NA
j_gene: TRBJ1-1
v_gene: TRBV11-2
CDR3aa: CASQGSPEAFF

abundance: NA
j_gene: TRBJ1-1
v_gene: TRBV6-6
CDR3aa: CASSFSGGRNPTEAFF

abundance: NA
j_gene: TRBJ1-2
v_gene: TRBV6-5
CDR3aa: CASSYITGTGYGYTF

abundance: NA
j_gene: TRBJ1-6
v_gene: TRBV27
CDR3aa: CASSYRDSPLHF

abundance: NA
j_gene: TRBJ1-2
v_gene: TRBV29-1
CDR3aa: CSGGQALYGYTF

abundance: few
j_gene: TRBJ1-2
v_gene: TRBV28
CDR3aa: CASGPRDRYGYTF

abundance: NA
j_gene: TRBJ1-6
v_gene: TRBV28
CDR3aa: CASSLFSRRDSPLHF

abundance: NA
j_gene: TRBJ2-2
v_gene: TRBV5-6
CDR3aa: CASSLINRGELFF

abundance: few
j_gene: TRBJ1-5
v_gene: TRBV28
CDR3aa: CASILEASQPQHF

abundance: NA
j_gene: TRBJ1-5
v_gene: TRBV27
CDR3aa: CASSLKGALGNQPQHF

abundance: NA
j_gene: TRBJ2-4
v_gene: TRBV6-1
CDR3aa: CASSEPLAKNIQYF

abundance: NA
j_gene: TRBJ1-5
v_gene: TRBV9
CDR3aa: CASSVGGTGNQPQHF

abundance: NA
j_gene: TRBJ1-5
v_gene: TRBV6-6
CDR3aa: CASSSTGDFQPQHF

abundance: once
j_gene: TRBJ2-3
v_gene: TRBV5-1
CDR3aa: CASSLGGPEDTQYF

abundance: NA
j_gene: TRBJ2-4
v_gene: TRBV10-3
CDR3aa: CATHPGGSKNIQYF

abundance: NA
j_gene: TRBJ1-5
v_gene: TRBV23-1
CDR3aa: CASDLSRGAGNQPQHF

abundance: NA
j_gene: TRBJ2-1
v_gene: TRBV28
CDR3aa: CASTATQYNEQFF

abundance: NA
j_gene: TRBJ1-1
v_gene: TRBV5-6
CDR3aa: CATTGTGIPTEAFF

abundance: NA
j_gene: TRBJ1-1
v_gene: TRBV6-1
CDR3aa: CASSDAGQVIEAFF

abundance: NA
j_gene: TRBJ2-1
v_gene: TRBV19
CDR3aa: CASSINRGNLNEQFF

abundance: NA
j_gene: TRBJ1-2
v_gene: TRBV28
CDR3aa: CASSLMGSYGYTF

abundance: NA
j_gene: TRBJ2-7
v_gene: TRBV29-1
CDR3aa: CSVELLDSGVTYEQYF

abundance: NA
j_gene: TRBJ2-7
v_gene: TRBV5-4
CDR3aa: CASSLWPSDYEQYF

abundance: NA
j_gene: TRBJ2-6
v_gene: TRBV28
CDR3aa: CASRLSGANVLTF

abundance: NA
j_gene: TRBJ2-1
v_gene: TRBV5-1
CDR3aa: CASSNRDRGRVEQFF

abundance: NA
j_gene: TRBJ2-7
v_gene: TRBV6-1
CDR3aa: CASKDWAGLVDEQYF

abundance: once
j_gene: TRBJ1-2
v_gene: TRBV29-1
CDR3aa: CSVNSGLGNYGYTF

abundance: NA
j_gene: TRBJ2-3
v_gene: TRBV6-5
CDR3aa: CASSSLTFAGGDTQYF

abundance: NA
j_gene: TRBJ2-5
v_gene: TRBV7-8
CDR3aa: CASSLGQRQETQYF

abundance: once
j_gene: TRBJ1-2
v_gene: TRBV5-5
CDR3aa: CASSFYGGYTF

abundance: NA
j_gene: TRBJ1-5
v_gene: TRBV6-6
CDR3aa: CASSYTGRGNQPQHF

abundance: NA
j_gene: TRBJ2-1
v_gene: TRBV7-6
CDR3aa: CASSLGGGGQVLGIDEQFF

abundance: NA
j_gene: TRBJ1-3
v_gene: TRBV5-6
CDR3aa: CASSHRVGVSHGNTIYF

abundance: once
j_gene: TRBJ2-3
v_gene: TRBV29-1
CDR3aa: CSVSLRGTGVPDTQYF

abundance: NA
j_gene: TRBJ1-2
v_gene: TRBV15
CDR3aa: CATSSPTGKSYGYTF

abundance: few
j_gene: TRBJ1-4
v_gene: TRBV7-9
CDR3aa: CASSSRPLWSPNEKLFF

abundance: NA
j_gene: TRBJ2-5
v_gene: TRBV19
CDR3aa: CASSMGTGGTQYF

abundance: NA
j_gene: TRBJ2-2
v_gene: TRBV19
CDR3aa: CASIRTSGGSDTGELFF

abundance: NA
j_gene: TRBJ1-1
v_gene: TRBV7-9
CDR3aa: CASSLGGVANTEAFF

abundance: NA
j_gene: TRBJ1-4
v_gene: TRBV5-6
CDR3aa: CASSYRDREKLFF

abundance: NA
j_gene: TRBJ2-7
v_gene: TRBV5-1
CDR3aa: CASKVLGTDGSEQYF

abundance: NA
j_gene: TRBJ1-4
v_gene: TRBV6-5
CDR3aa: CASKRQGTNEKLFF